Listed below are T cell receptor beta chains from one sample, sequenced in a study of brain T cells in children with intractable seizures. Profiled with immunoSEQ multiplex PCR; TCRdb holds only in-frame clones, not every one. The data contain roughly 80,000 clones, about 93% of them singletons. The specimen comprised peripheral blood, sampled at surgery. These receptors were obtained from a boy under two years old with tuberous sclerosis and intractable seizures. Each CDR3 is given with its conserved first and last residue. A D gene is named only where the DNA matches it firmly. Clone size appears in some rows only: once, few, many, or a class for an expanded clone.

clone size	V gene	J gene	D gene	CDR3 protein	CDR3 DNA
once	TRBV3-1/TRBV3-2	TRBJ2-1	-	CASSQDIRSGGNEQFF	TGTGCCAGCAGCCAAGATATCAGGTCTGGCGGGAATGAGCAGTTCTTC
-	TRBV6-1	TRBJ1-5	-	CASSTDQPQHF	TGTGCCAGCAGTACCGATCAGCCCCAGCATTTT
-	TRBV10-3	TRBJ2-1	TRBD2	CAISRTSGRRTEYNEQFF	TGTGCCATCAGCCGGACTAGCGGGAGAAGAACAGAATACAATGAGCAGTTCTTC
-	TRBV25-1	TRBJ2-1	-	CASSDFGFPEQFF	TGTGCCAGCAGTGATTTTGGGTTCCCTGAGCAGTTCTTC
-	TRBV5-1	TRBJ2-3	-	CASSRDSTDTQYF	TGCGCCAGCAGCCGGGACAGCACAGATACGCAGTATTTT
-	TRBV19	TRBJ2-5	-	CASSTIDSVQETQYF	TGTGCCAGTAGTACAATTGACAGCGTTCAAGAGACCCAGTACTTC
-	TRBV18	TRBJ1-5	-	CASSRREGQPQHF	TGTGCCAGCTCCCGCAGGGAAGGCCAGCCCCAGCATTTT
-	TRBV28	TRBJ2-3	-	CASSLFAITDTQYF	TGTGCCAGCAGTTTATTTGCTATCACAGATACGCAGTATTTT
-	TRBV30	TRBJ2-3	TRBD1	CAWSVLGQGSGDTQYF	TGTGCCTGGAGTGTATTGGGACAGGGGTCCGGAGATACGCAGTATTTT
-	TRBV6-1	TRBJ2-3	-	CASSVAFQTSTDTQYF	TGTGCCAGCAGTGTTGCTTTCCAGACTAGCACAGATACGCAGTATTTT
once	TRBV29-1	TRBJ1-4	-	CSVTLGGLEEKLFF	TGCAGCGTCACACTGGGGGGTTTGGAGGAAAAACTGTTTTTT
-	TRBV7-2	TRBJ1-2	TRBD1	CASSLGTGPNYGYTF	TGTGCCAGCAGCTTGGGGACAGGGCCGAACTATGGCTACACCTTC
-	TRBV6-1	TRBJ2-1	-	CASSVGTPSRFYEQFF	TGTGCCAGCAGTGTCGGGACTCCGAGTAGATTTTATGAGCAGTTCTTC
-	TRBV5-1	TRBJ2-7	-	CASSLDQSSYEQYF	TGCGCCAGCAGCTTGGACCAATCCTCTTACGAGCAGTACTTC
-	TRBV6-2/TRBV6-3	TRBJ1-1	-	CASSYSTQGGVTEAFF	TGTGCCAGCAGTTACTCCACACAGGGAGGGGTCACTGAAGCTTTCTTT
-	TRBV7-6	TRBJ1-2	-	CASRARGTKGGYTF	TGTGCCAGCCGGGCCCGGGGTACCAAAGGGGGCTACACCTTC
-	TRBV12-3/TRBV12-4	TRBJ1-1	-	CASILVGTEAFF	TGTGCCAGCATCCTAGTTGGCACTGAAGCTTTCTTT
few	TRBV3-1/TRBV3-2	TRBJ2-3	TRBD2	CASSQEASGGPDTDTQYF	TGTGCCAGCAGCCAAGAGGCTAGCGGGGGGCCTGACACAGATACGCAGTATTTT
-	TRBV18	TRBJ1-3	TRBD1	CASSRSGGSGNTIYF	TGTGCCAGCTCACGTTCAGGGGGCTCTGGAAACACCATATATTTT
-	TRBV28	TRBJ1-2	TRBD1	CASSYRGTLDYGYTF	TGTGCCAGCAGTTACAGGGGGACCCTAGACTATGGCTACACCTTC
-	TRBV18	TRBJ2-5	TRBD2	CASSRLAGGQETQYF	TGTGCCAGCTCAAGACTAGCGGGGGGTCAAGAGACCCAGTACTTC
few	TRBV7-3	TRBJ1-1	-	CASSTDRNTEAFF	TGTGCCAGCAGCACGGACAGGAACACTGAAGCTTTCTTT
-	TRBV7-3	TRBJ2-3	-	CASSLERVDTQYF	TGTGCCAGCAGCTTAGAGCGGGTGGATACGCAGTATTTT
-	TRBV11-3	TRBJ2-2	-	CASSPGGTGELFF	TGTGCCAGCAGCCCCGGTGGGACCGGGGAGCTGTTTTTT
-	TRBV5-1	TRBJ1-1	-	CASSWGALMTEAFF	TGCGCCAGCAGCTGGGGGGCCCTGATGACTGAAGCTTTCTTT
-	TRBV6-6	TRBJ1-2	-	CASSYGQVDNYGYTF	TGTGCCAGCAGTTACGGGCAGGTAGATAACTATGGCTACACCTTC
-	TRBV7-9	TRBJ1-2	-	CASSLVGGRQHGYTF	TGTGCCAGCAGCTTGGTGGGTGGAAGGCAGCATGGCTACACCTTC
-	TRBV24-1	TRBJ2-2	TRBD1	CATSPQTHRGYGELFF	TGTGCCACCAGTCCACAAACTCACAGGGGATACGGGGAGCTGTTTTTT
-	TRBV5-6	TRBJ2-1	-	CASSLANNEQFF	TGTGCCAGCAGCTTGGCCAACAATGAGCAGTTCTTC
-	TRBV18	TRBJ1-1	TRBD1	CASSTDRGYTEAFF	TGTGCCAGCTCAACCGACAGGGGGTACACTGAAGCTTTCTTT
-	TRBV28	TRBJ2-7	TRBD1	CASSQGTGFYYEQYF	TGTGCCAGCAGTCAGGGGACAGGGTTTTACTACGAGCAGTACTTC
-	TRBV5-1	TRBJ1-6	TRBD1	CASSLAEQGSRSPLHF	TGCGCCAGCAGCTTGGCCGAACAGGGGTCGAGATCACCCCTCCACTTT
-	TRBV11-1	TRBJ2-2	TRBD1	CASSLRDRNTGELFF	TGTGCCAGCAGCTTACGGGACAGGAATACCGGGGAGCTGTTTTTT
-	TRBV9	TRBJ2-3	TRBD2	CASSARLAGGDGTDTQYF	TGTGCCAGCAGCGCCAGACTAGCGGGAGGGGACGGCACAGATACGCAGTATTTT
-	TRBV7-2	TRBJ2-5	-	CASINGGPETQYF	TGTGCCAGCATAAACGGGGGCCCGGAGACCCAGTACTTC
-	TRBV6-6	TRBJ2-7	-	CASSYFPPTSGEQYF	TGTGCCAGCAGTTACTTTCCACCTACGTCGGGCGAGCAGTACTTC
-	TRBV6-1	TRBJ2-3	-	CASSEDGYSTDTQYF	TGTGCCAGCAGTGAAGACGGATATAGCACAGATACGCAGTATTTT
-	TRBV6-5	TRBJ1-2	TRBD1	CASSSLSDRAYTF	TGTGCCAGCAGTTCACTCAGTGACAGGGCCTACACCTTC
-	TRBV7-9	TRBJ2-3	-	CASSRGSKNTQYF	TGTGCCAGCAGCCGGGGGTCGAAAAATACGCAGTATTTT